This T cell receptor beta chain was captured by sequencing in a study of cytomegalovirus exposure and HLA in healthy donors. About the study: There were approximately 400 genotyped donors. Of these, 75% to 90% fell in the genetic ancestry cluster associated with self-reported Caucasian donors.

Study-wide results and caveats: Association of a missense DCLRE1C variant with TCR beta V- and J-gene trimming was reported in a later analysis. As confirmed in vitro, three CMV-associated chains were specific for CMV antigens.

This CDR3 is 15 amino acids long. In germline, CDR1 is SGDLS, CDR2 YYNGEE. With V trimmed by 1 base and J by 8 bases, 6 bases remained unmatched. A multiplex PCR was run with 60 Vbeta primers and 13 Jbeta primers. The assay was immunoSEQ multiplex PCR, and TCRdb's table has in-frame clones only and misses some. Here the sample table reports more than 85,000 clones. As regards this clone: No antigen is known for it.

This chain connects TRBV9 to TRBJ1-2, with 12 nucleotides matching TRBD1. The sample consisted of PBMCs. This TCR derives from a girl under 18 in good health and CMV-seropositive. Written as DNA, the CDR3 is TGTGCCAGCAGCGTAATGGGACAGGGGGCGGAGGGCTACACCTTC. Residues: CASSVMGQGAEGYTF.